Presented here are 32 T cell receptor beta chains from one specimen sequenced in a study of control samples from healthy donors and cancer patients. The protocol was immunoSEQ multiplex PCR, while the TCRdb copy is restricted to in-frame clones and leaves out a portion. The repertoire holds approximately 160,000 clones, with 93% as singletons. The specimen sequenced was blood. Receptors originate from a woman aged 55 to 70 in good health.

In regard to this clone: The identical CDR3 is also encoded by other nucleotide sequences in the sample. The rearrangement joins TRBV3-1 (or the pseudogene TRBV3-2) to TRBJ1-4, with 8 bases lining up with TRBD1. CDR3 size: 16 residues. CDR1 LGHDT and CDR2 YNNKEL come from the germline V gene (reference sequence). The J segment lost 3 bases and the V segment lost 1 base, leaving 4 bases of the junction unmatched. The chain's CDR3 is CASSQGDRGANEKLFF. CDR3 bases: TGTGCCAGCAGCCAAGGTGACAGGGGTGCTAATGAAAAACTGTTTTTT.

The V and J genes are TRBV6-5 and TRBJ2-7; 11 bases are shared with TRBD1. In germline, CDR1 is MNHEY, CDR2 SVGAGI. V lost 6 bases to trimming and J lost 4 bases; unmatched junction nucleotides: 8. The length of the CDR3 is 15 residues. CDR3 DNA sequence: TGTGCCAGCAGCCACCGGGACAGGGGGATATACGAGCAGTACTTC. This translates into CASSHRDRGIYEQYF.

The rearrangement links TRBV9 to TRBJ2-6; 10 bases match TRBD1. The V gene's germline CDR1 is SGDLS and CDR2 YYNGEE. The CDR3 length is 16 residues. V dropped 3 bases and J dropped 4; count of bases not matched to a gene: 4. The CDR3 region has the DNA TGTGCCAGCAGCGACGACAGGGGGCCCGGGGCCAACGTCCTGACTTTC. Amino acids: CASSDDRGPGANVLTF.

The V gene is TRBV14, the J gene TRBJ1-4; 7 bases match TRBD1. V dropped 0 bases and J dropped 7; count of bases not matched to a gene: 14. Germline V gene lookup returns CDR1 SGHDN and CDR2 FVKESK. The CDR3 contains 18 residues. The CDR3 nucleotides are TGTGCCAGCAGCCAAGAGACTCCGTTACAGGGGTTGACTGAAAAACTGTTTTTT. Encoded protein: CASSQETPLQGLTEKLFF.

The rearrangement links TRBV19 to TRBJ1-1; 7 bases map to TRBD1. There are 15 residues in the CDR3. Per the germline V gene, CDR1 is LNHDA and CDR2 is SQIVND (reference sequence). Germline trimming cut 6 bases from V and 0 bases from J; bases unmatched to any gene: 7. Here the CDR3 reads CASSQKGTVNTEAFF. CDR3 in DNA: TGTGCCAGTAGCCAAAAGGGGACAGTGAACACTGAAGCTTTCTTT.

The chain uses TRBV29-1 and TRBJ1-2; no definite D call. V lost 5 bases and J 1 base, leaving 11 bases between the germline ends. Germline V lookup: CDR1 SQVTM, CDR2 ANQGSEA. The CDR3 is 13 amino acids. For the CDR3, the DNA is TGCAGCGTTACCCACGGGGTTAACTATGGCTACACCTTC. Protein: CSVTHGVNYGYTF.

This clone was observed a few times. The chain uses TRBV7-2 and TRBJ1-2; D is unresolved. Germline values: CDR1 SGHTA, CDR2 FQGNSA. V lost 0 bases and J lost 4, with 12 bases in between. This CDR3 contains 15 residues. This CDR3 is CASSLAGRVGYGYTF. The DNA for the CDR3 is TGTGCCAGCAGCTTAGCGGGGAGGGTAGGCTATGGCTACACCTTC.

The chain has TRBV27 and TRBJ1-4; no clear D. Germline V gene sequence: CDR1 MNHEY, CDR2 SMNVEV (reference sequence). The CDR3 is 15 amino acids. Trimming cost V 4 bases and J 0 bases, with 9 bases left between them. CDR3 DNA sequence: TGTGCCAGCAGTTCCTCAGCTGCAACTAATGAAAAACTGTTTTTT. Protein sequence: CASSSSAATNEKLFF.

The chain joins TRBV6-6 to TRBJ1-2, with D possibly TRBD1 on 6 matching bases. V was pared by 2 bases and J by 4 bases, with 17 bases between. The CDR3 extends over 16 amino acids. Germline V gene lookup returns CDR1 MNHNY and CDR2 SVGAGI (reference sequence). The CDR3 nucleotides read TGTGCCAGCAGTTACCCTGACTGGACAGTTACCTATGGCTACACCTTC. Residues: CASSYPDWTVTYGYTF.

The rearrangement uses TRBV2 and TRBJ1-4; unclear D gene. The ends were cut back, 6 bases at V and 8 bases at J, with 16 bases in the middle. The CDR3 is 14 amino acids. The germline V gene encodes CDR1 SNHLY and CDR2 FYNNEI. CDR3 residues: CASRMVTSGEKLFF. The CDR3 DNA reads TGTGCCAGCAGGATGGTCACGAGTGGCGAAAAACTGTTTTTT.

The rearrangement uses TRBV18 and TRBJ2-7; D is undetermined. Trimming pared 3 bases from V and 6 bases from J, leaving 9 bases between. The CDR3 consists of 12 residues. The germline CDR1 and CDR2 sequences are KGHSH and LQKENI. For the CDR3, the DNA is TGTGCCAGCTCACCGTACTCCCCCGAGCAGTACTTC. Translated: CASSPYSPEQYF.

The CDR3 reads CASSPGLAGGPYYNEQFF. The CDR3 nucleotides read TGTGCCAGCTCACCGGGACTAGCGGGGGGGCCTTATTACAATGAGCAGTTCTTC. This chain joins TRBV18 and TRBJ2-1, with 16 bases identical to TRBD2. The CDR3 length is 18 residues. Germline V gene sequence: CDR1 KGHSH, CDR2 LQKENI. After removal of 3 bases from V and 4 bases from J, the junction contained 6 bases not matched to a gene.

This chain joins TRBV12-3 or TRBV12-4 and TRBJ1-1, with a possible D match to TRBD1 (6 bases). Trimming stripped 3 bases from V and 8 bases from J, with 10 bases between. This CDR3 comprises 12 residues. CDR3 amino acids: CASSFVGTEAFF. CDR3 DNA sequence: TGTGCCAGCAGTTTTGTTGGGACAGAAGCTTTCTTT.

The V call is TRBV7-9, the J call TRBJ2-3; TRBD1 matches 7 bases. J gave up 4 bases and V 5 bases, and 6 bases lay outside the gene matches. Germline V gene lookup returns CDR1 SEHNR and CDR2 FQNEAQ (reference sequence). This CDR3 is built from 14 residues. The CDR3 nucleotides are TGTGCCAGCAGCACCGGACAGGCAGCAGATACGCAGTATTTT. Translated, it gives CASSTGQAADTQYF.

This clone came up a few times. This chain connects TRBV4-2 to TRBJ1-1, with D possibly TRBD1 on 6 matching bases. The V gene's germline CDR1 is LGHNA and CDR2 YNFKEQ. The CDR3 is 14 residues long. The germline V and J ends were trimmed by 7 bases and 6 bases, with 18 bases remaining between them. In nucleotides, the CDR3 is TGTGCCAGCAAGCCGCGGGGGGCTATGGCTGAAGCTTTCTTT. Translation: CASKPRGAMAEAFF.

This chain joins TRBV10-3 and TRBJ1-6; 7 bases are a match to TRBD1. Germline assignment: CDR1 ENHRY and CDR2 SYGVKD. The V segment lost 6 bases and the J segment 6 bases; nucleotides outside the gene matches: 14. The CDR3 consists of 17 residues. The CDR3 loop is CAISGSPTGEANSPLHF. CDR3 nucleotide sequence: TGTGCCATCAGCGGTTCCCCTACAGGGGAGGCTAATTCACCCCTCCACTTT.

This clone was seen more than once but under ten times. The chain couples TRBV5-1 to TRBJ2-3, with 13 positions matching TRBD2. With V trimmed by 3 bases and J by 4 bases, 11 bases remained unmatched. The length of the CDR3 is 18 residues. The V gene's germline CDR1 is SGHRS and CDR2 YFSETQ. The CDR3 loop is CASSSLTSGGPGPDTQYF. CDR3 DNA sequence: TGCGCCAGCAGCTCCTTGACTAGCGGGGGGCCGGGTCCAGATACGCAGTATTTT. Based on the CDR3 plus reference TRBV5-1 and TRBJ2-3, the full variable domain is KAGVTQTPRYLIKTRGQQVTLSCSPISGHRSVSWYQQTPGQGLQFLFEYFSETQRNKGNFPGRFSGRQFSNSRSEMNVSTLELGDSALYLCASSSLTSGGPGPDTQYFGPGTRLTVL.

The chain has TRBV19 and TRBJ1-5; the D is unclear. This CDR3 region has 15 residues. Trimming left V 7 bases short and J 4 bases short, with 17 bases between. CDR1 and CDR2 (germline): LNHDA, SQIVND (reference sequence). In nucleotides, the CDR3 is TGTGCCAGTAAAACCCGGGCCGTAAGGAATCAGCCCCAGCATTTT. Encoded protein: CASKTRAVRNQPQHF.

J is TRBJ1-5 and V is TRBV5-1, with 7 bases fitting TRBD1. This CDR3 contains 13 residues. Germline lookup yields CDR1 SGHRS and CDR2 YFSETQ. J lost 5 bases, V lost 1 base, and 0 bases had no gene match. CDR3 protein: CASSLTGDQPQHF. CDR3 nucleotides: TGCGCCAGCAGCTTGACAGGGGATCAGCCCCAGCATTTT.

The chain has TRBV30 and TRBJ1-4, with D possibly being TRBD1 (5 bases). The CDR3 covers 15 residues. The V gene lost 2 bases and the J gene lost 6 bases, with 16 bases spanning the gap. Per the germline V gene, CDR1 is GTSNPN and CDR2 is SVGIG (reference sequence). The CDR3 spells CAWSHRRQSDEKLFF. In nucleotides, the CDR3 is TGTGCCTGGAGTCACCGACGACAGAGTGATGAAAAACTGTTTTTT.

The chain joins TRBV3-1 (or the pseudogene TRBV3-2) to TRBJ2-1; 8 bases map to TRBD2. The CDR3 is 15 amino acids. V shed 5 bases, J shed 5 bases, and the junction held 8 bases outside the gene matches. Germline V gives CDR1 LGHDT, CDR2 YNNKEL (reference sequence). Written as DNA, the CDR3 is TGTGCCAGCAGCTCCCACCGGGGGGGGGACAATGAGCAGTTCTTC. Translated, it gives CASSSHRGGDNEQFF.

This chain links TRBV11-2 with TRBJ2-1, with D possibly being TRBD1 (5 bases). Germline assignment: CDR1 SGHAT and CDR2 FQNNGV. V lost 1 base and J lost 6, with 16 bases in between. The CDR3 is 16 residues long. In nucleotides, the CDR3 is TGTGCCAGCAGCTTAGCAGAGGCAGGGCACCGCAATGAGCAGTTCTTC. Translation: CASSLAEAGHRNEQFF.

The chain is built from TRBV30 and TRBJ1-2; 10 positions agree with TRBD1. The germline CDR1 and CDR2 sequences are GTSNPN and SVGIG (reference sequence). This CDR3 comprises 15 residues. V shed 2 bases, J shed 4 bases, and the junction held 7 bases outside the gene matches. The CDR3 loop is CAWSTGQGGSYGYTF. As DNA, the CDR3 is TGTGCCTGGAGTACTGGACAGGGGGGAAGCTATGGCTACACCTTC.

The rearrangement links TRBV19 to TRBJ1-5, with D uncertain. Deletions cut 3 bases from V and 7 bases from J, with 19 bases between. Germline V gene lookup returns CDR1 LNHDA and CDR2 SQIVND (reference sequence). This CDR3 is built from 16 residues. The CDR3 here is CASSIRNSGLRQPQHF. In DNA form, the CDR3 reads TGTGCCAGTAGTATCCGCAACTCAGGTCTAAGGCAGCCCCAGCATTTT. Looking up the rest from reference TRBV19 and TRBJ1-5 gives the full variable domain: DGGITQSPKYLFRKEGQNVTLSCEQNLNHDAMYWYRQDPGQGLRLIYYSQIVNDFQKGDIAEGYSVSREKKESFPLTVTSAQKNPTAFYLCASSIRNSGLRQPQHFGDGTRLSIL.

The genes are TRBV7-2 and TRBJ2-5; 7 bases align to TRBD1. The CDR3 sequence is 15 residues long. Germline V gene lookup returns CDR1 SGHTA and CDR2 FQGNSA. V was clipped by 2 bases and J by 2 bases; unmatched bases: 5. CDR3 loop: CASSLRTGPQETQYF. CDR3 nucleotide sequence: TGTGCCAGCAGCTTAAGGACAGGACCGCAAGAGACCCAGTACTTC.

This clone appeared a single time. Other nucleotide sequences from this sample produce the same CDR3. The chain has TRBV18 and TRBJ2-3, with TRBD2 matching over 9 bases. J lost 0 bases, V lost 2 bases, and 3 bases had no gene match. CDR3 size: 16 residues. Germline loops: CDR1 KGHSH, CDR2 LQKENI. The CDR3 here is CASSPTSGPSTDTQYF. The DNA for the CDR3 is TGTGCCAGCTCACCAACTAGCGGGCCGAGCACAGATACGCAGTATTTT.

This CDR3 is CASSTGLATNTGELFF. The CDR3 DNA is TGCGCCAGCAGCACGGGACTAGCGACGAACACCGGGGAGCTGTTTTTT. The J gene is TRBJ2-2, the V gene TRBV5-1; TRBD2 matches 10 bases. CDR3 length: 16 amino acids. Germline V gives CDR1 SGHRS, CDR2 YFSETQ. V shed 4 bases, J shed 0 bases, and the junction held 3 bases outside the gene matches. Full variable domain (rest looked up from reference TRBV5-1 and TRBJ2-2): KAGVTQTPRYLIKTRGQQVTLSCSPISGHRSVSWYQQTPGQGLQFLFEYFSETQRNKGNFPGRFSGRQFSNSRSEMNVSTLELGDSALYLCASSTGLATNTGELFFGEGSRLTVL.

This chain's CDR3 is CASSYLAGHTYEQYF. The CDR3 DNA is TGTGCCAGCAGTTATCTAGCGGGCCACACCTACGAGCAGTACTTC. The chain couples TRBV6-5 to TRBJ2-7, with 8 bases aligning to TRBD2. The V segment lost 3 bases and the J segment 2 bases; nucleotides outside the gene matches: 6. Germline-derived CDR1 and CDR2 are MNHEY and SVGAGI. There are 15 residues in the CDR3.

V and J are TRBV4-1 and TRBJ1-5; no clear D gene. V was trimmed by 5 bases and J by 0 bases, leaving 11 bases between them. The CDR3 runs 15 residues. Germline assignment: CDR1 MGHRA and CDR2 YSYEKL. The CDR3 loop is CASSVWRDSNQPQHF. CDR3 nucleotides: TGCGCCAGCAGCGTATGGAGGGATAGCAATCAGCCCCAGCATTTT.

The chain joins TRBV5-1 to TRBJ2-1; D perhaps matches TRBD1 (7 bases). Trimming stripped 3 bases from V and 9 bases from J, with 31 bases between. Germline V gene sequence: CDR1 SGHRS, CDR2 YFSETQ. The CDR3 loop spans 19 amino acids. CDR3 sequence: CASSSSSLAVAVRGAEQFF. CDR3 DNA sequence: TGCGCCAGCAGCTCCTCCTCCTTAGCTGTGGCGGTCAGGGGGGCTGAGCAGTTCTTC.

The chain is built from TRBV6-5 and TRBJ1-2, with D possibly TRBD1 on 6 matching bases. Trimming shortened V by 6 bases and J by 11 bases, and 22 bases separated the two germline ends. This CDR3 region has 14 residues. Per germline, CDR1 MNHEY and CDR2 SVGAGI. CDR3 coding DNA: TGTGCCAGCAGCGCAAATTTACAGGGTATTGGATACACCTTC. It yields the protein CASSANLQGIGYTF.

The chain is built from TRBV5-1 and TRBJ1-4, with D hard to call. The CDR3 length is 15 residues. Trimming stripped 2 bases from V and 3 bases from J, with 11 bases between. Germline values: CDR1 SGHRS, CDR2 YFSETQ. The CDR3 bases are TGCGCCAGCAGCTTCAATCCGGGGTCTAATGAAAAACTGTTTTTT. Amino acid sequence: CASSFNPGSNEKLFF. Supplemented by reference TRBV5-1 and TRBJ1-4, the full variable domain reads KAGVTQTPRYLIKTRGQQVTLSCSPISGHRSVSWYQQTPGQGLQFLFEYFSETQRNKGNFPGRFSGRQFSNSRSEMNVSTLELGDSALYLCASSFNPGSNEKLFFGSGTQLSVL.